This T cell receptor beta chain was observed in a study of cytomegalovirus exposure and HLA in healthy donors. Only in-frame clones appear in the TCRdb table, and some are missing; sequencing was by immunoSEQ multiplex PCR. The data hold 200,000 or so clones, with more than 75% observed a single time. This sequence was found in a young woman in good health and CMV-seropositive. The sequenced sample was PBMCs.

The CDR3 DNA follows: TGCAGCGTTGTAACGGGGACTAGCGGGTGGAGGAGTGACCCAGATACGCAGTATTTT. Residues: CSVVTGTSGWRSDPDTQYF. The chain joins TRBV29-1 to TRBJ2-3; 12 positions match TRBD2. Germline-derived CDR1 and CDR2 are SQVTM and ANQGSEA. CDR3 length: 19 amino acids. V gave up 4 bases and J gave up 4 bases; unmatched junction bases: 18.